The present T cell receptor (beta chain) was sequenced within a study of blood T cell repertoires in COVID-19. Whole-study context: T cells, B-cell-depleted T cells, or PBMCs supplied cDNA or gDNA.

Only in-frame clones appear in the TCRdb table, and some are missing; sequencing was by immunoSEQ multiplex PCR. The table shows 200,000 to 250,000 clones, with around 90% occurring only once. Seattle cases were enrolled at active infection and followed longitudinally. Per germline, CDR1 SGHTA and CDR2 FQGTGA. The CDR3 runs 21 residues. V was pared by 5 bases and J by 0 bases, with 18 bases of the junction left unmatched. This clonotype was sampled from a man aged 25 to 40 with COVID-19, enrolled during active disease. Input material: peripheral blood. The chain links TRBV7-3 to TRBJ2-1, with 11 bases that match TRBD2. CDR3 loop: CASSRLRMTSGEYPSYNEQFF. The CDR3 DNA reads TGTGCCAGCAGCCGCCTGAGGATGACTAGCGGGGAATACCCCTCCTACAATGAGCAGTTCTTC.